A selection of T cell receptor beta chains follows, all from one sample in a study of T-cell reconstitution after alpha-beta-depleted transplantation in children. TCRdb used MiXCR to reprocess the PCR reads, holding one entry per CDR3 protein. Of about 980,000 distinct CDR3 sequences listed, about 31% are singletons. The sequenced sample was PBMCs, mostly from graft donor cells, obtained 360 days after TCRalphabeta/CD19-depleted stem cell transplant. These receptors were taken from a boy younger than two who had a stem cell transplant for SCID, so the T cells may come from the graft donor. CDR3s include the opening cysteine and the closing phenylalanine or tryptophan. Each record gives: J gene, D gene, clone size, V gene, CDR3 DNA, CDR3 protein. A D gene is named only where the DNA matches it firmly. A row's size may be missing; if present it is once, few, many or a size class.

j_gene: TRBJ2-5; d_gene: TRBD1; abundance: -; v_gene: TRBV20-1; CDR3nt: TGCAGTGCTAGGGGCAGGGGGCCGGGAGAGACCCAGTACTTC; CDR3aa: CSARGRGPGETQYF
j_gene: TRBJ2-2; d_gene: -; abundance: -; v_gene: TRBV7-2; CDR3nt: TGTGCCAGCAGCCCTAGGGCCCGGAGGGACACCGGGGAGCTGTTTTTT; CDR3aa: CASSPRARRDTGELFF
j_gene: TRBJ2-1; d_gene: -; abundance: few; v_gene: TRBV30; CDR3nt: TGTGCCTGGGTCATGGTAAATGAGCAGTTCTTC; CDR3aa: CAWVMVNEQFF
j_gene: TRBJ1-4; d_gene: -; abundance: -; v_gene: TRBV6-1; CDR3nt: TGTGCCAGCAGGGATAATGAAAAACTGTTTTTT; CDR3aa: CASRDNEKLFF
j_gene: TRBJ2-3; d_gene: TRBD1; abundance: -; v_gene: TRBV5-1; CDR3nt: TGCGCCAGCAGGGGGATGGACAGGGGACTCACAGATACGCAGTATTTT; CDR3aa: CASRGMDRGLTDTQYF
j_gene: TRBJ2-6; d_gene: -; abundance: -; v_gene: TRBV12-3/TRBV12-4; CDR3nt: TGTGCCTCATTTCGATCTGGGGCCAACGTCCTGACTTTC; CDR3aa: CASFRSGANVLTF
j_gene: TRBJ1-2; d_gene: -; abundance: -; v_gene: TRBV12-3/TRBV12-4; CDR3nt: TGTGCCAGCAGCTACACCGGGGGCTATGGCTACACCTTC; CDR3aa: CASSYTGGYGYTF
j_gene: TRBJ1-5; d_gene: -; abundance: -; v_gene: TRBV12-3/TRBV12-4; CDR3nt: TGTGCCAGCAGTTACCACAGGGTCCCAGAGCCCCAGCATTTT; CDR3aa: CASSYHRVPEPQHF
j_gene: TRBJ2-4; d_gene: TRBD2; abundance: few; v_gene: TRBV20-1; CDR3nt: TGCAGTGCCCTGGGACTAGCGGGGCCACCGCTAGCCAAAAACATTCAGTACTTC; CDR3aa: CSALGLAGPPLAKNIQYF
j_gene: TRBJ2-1; d_gene: TRBD1; abundance: few; v_gene: TRBV6-1; CDR3nt: TGTGCCAGCAGTCCCCGGGACAGGGGTTTCTATGAGCAGTTCTTC; CDR3aa: CASSPRDRGFYEQFF
j_gene: TRBJ2-5; d_gene: TRBD1; abundance: -; v_gene: TRBV20-1; CDR3nt: TGCAGTGCTCCGGGACAGGGGATCGAGACCCAGTACTTC; CDR3aa: CSAPGQGIETQYF
j_gene: TRBJ1-6; d_gene: -; abundance: -; v_gene: TRBV12-3/TRBV12-4; CDR3nt: TGTGCCAGCAGCGGGGGGACAACCCTCCACTTT; CDR3aa: CASSGGTTLHF
j_gene: TRBJ2-1; d_gene: -; abundance: few; v_gene: TRBV6-2/TRBV6-3; CDR3nt: TGTGCCAGCAGTTCAGGGCTTGTGGAGCAGTTCTTC; CDR3aa: CASSSGLVEQFF
j_gene: TRBJ2-3; d_gene: -; abundance: -; v_gene: TRBV5-5; CDR3nt: TGTGCCAGCAGCTTGGATATAATGGGCACAGATACGCAGTATTTT; CDR3aa: CASSLDIMGTDTQYF
j_gene: TRBJ1-4; d_gene: TRBD1; abundance: few; v_gene: TRBV10-2; CDR3nt: TGCGCCAGCAGTGGTCTGACAGGGAAGAATGAAAAACTGTTTTTT; CDR3aa: CASSGLTGKNEKLFF
j_gene: TRBJ1-5; d_gene: -; abundance: few; v_gene: TRBV6-2/TRBV6-3; CDR3nt: TGTGCCAGCAGAACCGAAAAGAAGGCGGACAATCAGCCCCAGCATTTT; CDR3aa: CASRTEKKADNQPQHF
j_gene: TRBJ1-1; d_gene: -; abundance: -; v_gene: TRBV12-3/TRBV12-4; CDR3nt: TGTGCCAGCAGTTTAGGGACGGTCCCTGAAGCTTTCTTT; CDR3aa: CASSLGTVPEAFF
j_gene: TRBJ2-2; d_gene: TRBD2; abundance: -; v_gene: TRBV10-3; CDR3nt: TGTGCCATCAGCGGGGGGGGGCCGAACACCGGGGAGCTGTTTTTT; CDR3aa: CAISGGGPNTGELFF
j_gene: TRBJ2-1; d_gene: TRBD2; abundance: many; v_gene: TRBV5-1; CDR3nt: TGTGCCAGCAGTTTAGCTAGCGGGGGACCCTACAATGAGCAGTTCTTC; CDR3aa: CASSLASGGPYNEQFF
j_gene: TRBJ2-2; d_gene: -; abundance: -; v_gene: TRBV5-1; CDR3nt: TGCGCCAGCAGCTTGAGGATCAGGGGTACACTGAACACCGGGGAGCTGTTTTTT; CDR3aa: CASSLRIRGTLNTGELFF
j_gene: TRBJ1-2; d_gene: TRBD1; abundance: few; v_gene: TRBV12-3/TRBV12-4; CDR3nt: TGTGCCAGCAGTCCTCGGGACAGAATCTTCAACTATGGCTACACCTTC; CDR3aa: CASSPRDRIFNYGYTF
j_gene: TRBJ2-2; d_gene: -; abundance: -; v_gene: TRBV18; CDR3nt: TGTGCCAGCTCACCAATGGAGGGGCCCGGGGAGCTGTTTTTT; CDR3aa: CASSPMEGPGELFF
j_gene: TRBJ2-7; d_gene: TRBD2; abundance: few; v_gene: TRBV10-3; CDR3nt: TGTGCCATCAGTGAGTCGGGACGGGGGGGCGAGCAGTACTTC; CDR3aa: CAISESGRGGEQYF
j_gene: TRBJ2-7; d_gene: -; abundance: -; v_gene: TRBV5-1; CDR3nt: TGCGCCAGCAGCCCGTTGGGACTGGCTGGGCAGTACTTC; CDR3aa: CASSPLGLAGQYF
j_gene: TRBJ2-1; d_gene: -; abundance: few; v_gene: TRBV5-1; CDR3nt: TGCGCCAGCAGCTTGGCCCCCCTCGGTAACAATGAGCAGTTCTTC; CDR3aa: CASSLAPLGNNEQFF
j_gene: TRBJ1-1; d_gene: -; abundance: -; v_gene: TRBV20-1; CDR3nt: TGCAGTGCTAGTGGGGACGCCGCTGAAGCTTTCTTT; CDR3aa: CSASGDAAEAFF
j_gene: TRBJ1-1; d_gene: -; abundance: -; v_gene: TRBV20-1; CDR3nt: TGCAGTGCGCAGATTTCCGGGACAGAAGCTTTCTTT; CDR3aa: CSAQISGTEAFF
j_gene: TRBJ2-7; d_gene: -; abundance: -; v_gene: TRBV27; CDR3nt: TGTGCCAGCATGTCAGAGATCAGCTCCTACGAGCAGTACTTC; CDR3aa: CASMSEISSYEQYF
j_gene: TRBJ1-1; d_gene: -; abundance: -; v_gene: TRBV6-1; CDR3nt: TGTGCCAGCAGTGAAGCGCTTCTCAGGGCTGAAGCTTTCTTT; CDR3aa: CASSEALLRAEAFF
j_gene: TRBJ2-1; d_gene: TRBD2; abundance: -; v_gene: TRBV5-1; CDR3nt: TGCGCCAGCAGCTTAATCCCGAAGGCTAGCGGGGGATTGAATGAGCAGTTCTTC; CDR3aa: CASSLIPKASGGLNEQFF
j_gene: TRBJ1-1; d_gene: -; abundance: -; v_gene: TRBV5-1; CDR3nt: TGCGCCAGCAGCTTGCAACAGCCGTGGGATCTTGGCACTGAAGCTTTCTTT; CDR3aa: CASSLQQPWDLGTEAFF
j_gene: TRBJ2-5; d_gene: TRBD1; abundance: -; v_gene: TRBV7-8; CDR3nt: TGTGCCAGCAGCTACCTGGGACAGGGAGAGACCCAGTACTTC; CDR3aa: CASSYLGQGETQYF
j_gene: TRBJ2-7; d_gene: -; abundance: -; v_gene: TRBV9; CDR3nt: TGTGCCAGCGGGAGCGGGCCTAAAACCTACGAGCAGTACTTC; CDR3aa: CASGSGPKTYEQYF
j_gene: TRBJ2-2; d_gene: -; abundance: -; v_gene: TRBV5-6; CDR3nt: TGTGCCAGCAGCCTCGGGTTCCCCGGGGAGCTGTTTTTT; CDR3aa: CASSLGFPGELFF
j_gene: TRBJ2-1; d_gene: TRBD2; abundance: few; v_gene: TRBV15; CDR3nt: TGTGCCACCAAGGACCGTTTGATAGCGGGGGCCTTTTACAATGAGCAGTTCTTC; CDR3aa: CATKDRLIAGAFYNEQFF
j_gene: TRBJ2-1; d_gene: TRBD2; abundance: -; v_gene: TRBV10-3; CDR3nt: TGTGCCATCACAACGAGCGGGGGGGCCTCCTACAATGAGCAGTTCTTC; CDR3aa: CAITTSGGASYNEQFF
j_gene: TRBJ2-5; d_gene: TRBD2; abundance: many; v_gene: TRBV7-6; CDR3nt: TGTGCCAGCAGCCTCAGACTAGCCGAGGAGACCCAGTACTTC; CDR3aa: CASSLRLAEETQYF
j_gene: TRBJ2-1; d_gene: TRBD2; abundance: -; v_gene: TRBV12-3/TRBV12-4; CDR3nt: TGTGCCAGCAGTCTCGGGCTACTAGCGGGGGGGCCTCTGTTCTACAATGAGCAGTTCTTC; CDR3aa: CASSLGLLAGGPLFYNEQFF
j_gene: TRBJ2-7; d_gene: -; abundance: few; v_gene: TRBV20-1; CDR3nt: TGCAGTGCTAGAGATGGCCCGCACGAGCAGTACTTC; CDR3aa: CSARDGPHEQYF
j_gene: TRBJ1-2; d_gene: TRBD1; abundance: -; v_gene: TRBV20-1; CDR3nt: TGCAGTGCGCTACCACACAGGGGCTATGGCTACACCTTC; CDR3aa: CSALPHRGYGYTF
j_gene: TRBJ2-7; d_gene: TRBD1; abundance: few; v_gene: TRBV6-2/TRBV6-3; CDR3nt: TGTGCCAGCAGTTACGGCGTCCGGGACAGCTCCTACGAGCAGTACTTC; CDR3aa: CASSYGVRDSSYEQYF
j_gene: TRBJ1-2; d_gene: TRBD1; abundance: -; v_gene: TRBV5-1; CDR3nt: TGCGCCAGCAGCTTGATGCAGGGGGCGGACGGAGGCTACACCTTC; CDR3aa: CASSLMQGADGGYTF
j_gene: TRBJ1-5; d_gene: -; abundance: -; v_gene: TRBV7-2; CDR3nt: TGTGCCAGCAGCCACGGAGGGACATATAGCAATCAGCCCCAGCATTTT; CDR3aa: CASSHGGTYSNQPQHF
j_gene: TRBJ2-7; d_gene: -; abundance: -; v_gene: TRBV4-1; CDR3nt: TGCGCCAGCAGCCAAGCCCAGGACGGTGACTACGAGCAGTACTTC; CDR3aa: CASSQAQDGDYEQYF
j_gene: TRBJ1-2; d_gene: -; abundance: few; v_gene: TRBV14; CDR3nt: TGTGCCAGCAGCCGGCAGGCTACTGGCTACACCTTC; CDR3aa: CASSRQATGYTF
j_gene: TRBJ2-7; d_gene: TRBD2; abundance: -; v_gene: TRBV7-9; CDR3nt: TGTGCCAGCAGCCCCGGGACTAGCGATACCTACGAGCAGTACTTC; CDR3aa: CASSPGTSDTYEQYF
j_gene: TRBJ2-4; d_gene: -; abundance: few; v_gene: TRBV12-3/TRBV12-4; CDR3nt: TGTGCCAGCAGTACCCAGGGAGCGGAAAACATTCAGTACTTC; CDR3aa: CASSTQGAENIQYF
j_gene: TRBJ1-5; d_gene: -; abundance: -; v_gene: TRBV20-1; CDR3nt: TGCAGTGCTAGAGATTTTAAGGGGCAACAGGCCTGGGGTAATCAGCCCCAGCATTTT; CDR3aa: CSARDFKGQQAWGNQPQHF
j_gene: TRBJ2-7; d_gene: -; abundance: -; v_gene: TRBV12-3/TRBV12-4; CDR3nt: TGTGCCAGCAGTCCCCTCATGGGGGAGCAGTACTTC; CDR3aa: CASSPLMGEQYF
j_gene: TRBJ1-2; d_gene: -; abundance: -; v_gene: TRBV28; CDR3nt: TGTGCCAGCAGCCCCTCCTATGGCTACACCTTC; CDR3aa: CASSPSYGYTF
j_gene: TRBJ2-7; d_gene: TRBD1; abundance: -; v_gene: TRBV12-3/TRBV12-4; CDR3nt: TGTGCCAGCGGAGGGACAGGGACCGACGAGCAGTACTTC; CDR3aa: CASGGTGTDEQYF
j_gene: TRBJ2-2; d_gene: -; abundance: -; v_gene: TRBV5-5; CDR3nt: TGTGCCAGCAGCTCCATTGGTTCGAGTAGGACCGGGGAGCTGTTTTTT; CDR3aa: CASSSIGSSRTGELFF
j_gene: TRBJ2-7; d_gene: TRBD1; abundance: few; v_gene: TRBV9; CDR3nt: TGTGCCAGCAGCGACACAGGCCAGGGGGCCCAGGACGAGCAGTACTTC; CDR3aa: CASSDTGQGAQDEQYF
j_gene: TRBJ2-5; d_gene: -; abundance: -; v_gene: TRBV11-2; CDR3nt: TGTGCCAGCAGCTTATCGCAGGGCCAGACCCAGTACTTC; CDR3aa: CASSLSQGQTQYF
j_gene: TRBJ2-1; d_gene: -; abundance: -; v_gene: TRBV20-1; CDR3nt: TGCAGTGCTAGAGATCTCCCCGACCGTTACGGTGAGCAGTTCTTC; CDR3aa: CSARDLPDRYGEQFF
j_gene: TRBJ2-3; d_gene: -; abundance: -; v_gene: TRBV9; CDR3nt: TGTGCCAGCAGCAACCTTGAGGATACGCAGTATTTT; CDR3aa: CASSNLEDTQYF
j_gene: TRBJ2-3; d_gene: -; abundance: few; v_gene: TRBV7-9; CDR3nt: TGTGCCAGCAGCTTCCCGCCGGGCACGTATACGCAGTATTTT; CDR3aa: CASSFPPGTYTQYF
j_gene: TRBJ2-1; d_gene: TRBD2; abundance: many; v_gene: TRBV3-1; CDR3nt: TGTGCCAGCAGCCCTCTCAGCGGGGGGGTTGGTGAGCAGTTCTTC; CDR3aa: CASSPLSGGVGEQFF
j_gene: TRBJ2-5; d_gene: TRBD2; abundance: -; v_gene: TRBV20-1; CDR3nt: TGCAGTGCTAGGGCACTAGCGGGGGCCCCATCGACCCAGTACTTC; CDR3aa: CSARALAGAPSTQYF